These 9 T cell receptor beta chains were sequenced from one sample in a study of T-cell memory formation after mild COVID-19. From the 5' RACE reads, TCRdb called clonotypes with MiXCR, one entry per CDR3 protein. The sample includes hundreds of thousands of distinct CDR3 sequences, under 20% of them seen just once. The material sequenced was PBMCs or a T cell subset sorted from them (not recorded which). Receptors originate from an adult woman who had mild COVID-19 (a few samples of this study predate the infection). Cell type and time point are not known.

This chain's CDR3 is CASSQGGVSSYEQYF. The CDR3, as DNA: TGTGCCAGCAGCCAGGGCGGGGTAAGCTCCTACGAGCAGTACTTC. The chain joins TRBV4-2 to TRBJ2-7; a weak D match, TRBD2 (6 bases). The V gene's germline CDR1 is LGHNA and CDR2 YNFKEQ. The ends were cut back, 3 bases at V and 0 bases at J, with 12 bases in the middle. The length of the CDR3 is 15 residues.

This clonotype came up a few times. This rearrangement joins TRBV12-3 or TRBV12-4 to TRBJ2-1; D remains ambiguous. V was pared by 6 bases and J by 7 bases, with 13 bases between. CDR3 size: 13 residues. The CDR3 DNA reads as TGTGCCAGCAGCTTCACTCGTATGAATGAGCAGTTCTTC. This codes for CASSFTRMNEQFF.

The sample holds a few counts of this clonotype. This sequence joins TRBV7-3 and TRBJ2-2; the match to TRBD2 covers 10 bases. The V gene's germline CDR1 is SGHTA and CDR2 FQGTGA. The CDR3 is 18 amino acids. V was pared by 3 bases and J by 3 bases, with 10 bases of the junction left unmatched. CDR3 region: CASSFFPTGTSDTGELFF. Here the CDR3 DNA reads TGTGCCAGCAGCTTTTTCCCCACCGGGACTAGCGACACCGGGGAGCTGTTTTTT. Drawing the rest from reference TRBV7-3 and TRBJ2-2, the complete variable domain is GAGVSQTPSNKVTEKGKYVELRCDPISGHTALYWYRQSLGQGPEFLIYFQGTGAADDSGLPNDRFFAVRPEGSVSTLKIQRTERGDSAVYLCASSFFPTGTSDTGELFFGEGSRLTVL.

The chain is built from TRBV7-2 and TRBJ2-1; 8 positions agree with TRBD2. V lost 4 bases, J lost 9 bases, and 14 bases stayed unmatched. Germline loops: CDR1 SGHTA, CDR2 FQGNSA. The CDR3 contains 16 residues. The CDR3 bases are TGTGCCAGCAGCTCAACCGGGACTAGAGGCGGAAGTGAGCAGTTCTTC. It specifies CASSSTGTRGGSEQFF.

This clonotype was seen more than once but under ten times. The rearrangement uses TRBV12-3 or TRBV12-4 and TRBJ1-1; 8 bases match TRBD1. After removal of 6 bases from V and 4 bases from J, the junction contained 7 bases not matched to a gene. This CDR3 spans 14 amino acids. The CDR3 bases are TGTGCCAGCAGACGCAAACAGGGGGGCACTGAAGCTTTCTTT. Protein: CASRRKQGGTEAFF.

With respect to this clonotype: This may be a read error: a much more frequent sequence differs by one nucleotide. The J gene is TRBJ1-5, the V gene TRBV5-1; 7 bases line up with TRBD1. With V trimmed by 4 bases and J by 1 base, 2 bases remained unmatched. Germline V gene data show CDR1 as SGHRS and CDR2 as YFSETQ. This CDR3 is 14 amino acids long. The CDR3 loop is CASSPTGSNQPQHF. CDR3 bases: TGCGCCAGCAGCCCGACAGGGAGCAATCAGCCCCAGCATTTT.

This clonotype was observed a few times. The chain recombines TRBV14 with TRBJ1-1; perhaps TRBD1 as D (5 bases). Trimming left V 3 bases short and J 3 bases short, with 8 bases between. Germline lookup yields CDR1 SGHDN and CDR2 FVKESK. The CDR3 spans 13 residues. Here the CDR3 DNA reads TGTGCCAGCAGCCAGGGGGTGGACACTGAAGCTTTCTTT. It is translated as CASSQGVDTEAFF.

This clonotype was recorded a few times. The rearrangement uses TRBV6-1 and TRBJ2-1; TRBD2 agrees at 10 bases. CDR1 is MNHNS and CDR2 is SASEGT in the germline V gene. The CDR3 is 15 residues long. The J segment lost 6 bases and the V segment lost 3 bases, leaving 5 bases of the junction unmatched. The CDR3 DNA sequence: TGTGCCAGCAGTGAGAGCGGGGGGGCCGGCAATGAGCAGTTCTTC. This codes for CASSESGGAGNEQFF.

V usage is TRBV12-3 or TRBV12-4 and J usage is TRBJ1-2; possible D gene TRBD1, 5 bases. The V gene lost 5 bases and the J gene lost 8 bases, with 12 bases spanning the gap. The CDR3 sequence is 12 residues long. The CDR3: CASSVGTWGYTF. As DNA, the CDR3 is TGTGCCAGCAGTGTAGGGACCTGGGGCTACACCTTC.